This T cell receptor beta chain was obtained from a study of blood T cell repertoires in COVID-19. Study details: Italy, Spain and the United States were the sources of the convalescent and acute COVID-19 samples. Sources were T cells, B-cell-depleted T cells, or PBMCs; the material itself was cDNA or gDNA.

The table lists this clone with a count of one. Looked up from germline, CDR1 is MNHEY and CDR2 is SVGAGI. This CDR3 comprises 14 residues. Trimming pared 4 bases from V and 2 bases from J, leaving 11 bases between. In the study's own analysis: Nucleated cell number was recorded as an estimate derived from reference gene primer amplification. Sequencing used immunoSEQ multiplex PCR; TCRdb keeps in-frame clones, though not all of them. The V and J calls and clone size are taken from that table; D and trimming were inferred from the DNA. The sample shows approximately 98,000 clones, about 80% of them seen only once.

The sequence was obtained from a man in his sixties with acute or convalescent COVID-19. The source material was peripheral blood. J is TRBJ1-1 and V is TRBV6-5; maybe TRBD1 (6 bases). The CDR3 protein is CASSWGQTNTEAFF. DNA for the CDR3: TGTGCCAGCAGTTGGGGACAAACAAACACTGAAGCTTTCTTT.